This TCR beta chain was documented in a study of blood T cell repertoires in COVID-19. Turning to the study itself: The origin of the acute and convalescent COVID-19 samples was the United States, Italy and Spain. From T cells, B-cell-depleted T cells, or PBMCs came the material, which was cDNA or gDNA.

The CDR3 is 19 amino acids. Germline-derived CDR1 and CDR2 are SGHAT and FQNNGV. The V and J ends lost 0 bases and 0 bases respectively, with 18 bases between them. TCRdb's table, derived via immunoSEQ multiplex PCR, lists solely in-frame clones and lacks some. The sample has 45,000 or so clones; about 88% are singletons. The source of this sequence is a man in his 70s with active COVID-19. The sequencing sample was made of peripheral blood. This chain joins TRBV11-2 and TRBJ1-3, with D perhaps TRBD1 (6 bases). CDR3 DNA sequence: TGTGCCAGCAGCTTAGATCGTGGGGGGGCCGTGACCTCTGGAAACACCATATATTTT. Its translation: CASSLDRGGAVTSGNTIYF.